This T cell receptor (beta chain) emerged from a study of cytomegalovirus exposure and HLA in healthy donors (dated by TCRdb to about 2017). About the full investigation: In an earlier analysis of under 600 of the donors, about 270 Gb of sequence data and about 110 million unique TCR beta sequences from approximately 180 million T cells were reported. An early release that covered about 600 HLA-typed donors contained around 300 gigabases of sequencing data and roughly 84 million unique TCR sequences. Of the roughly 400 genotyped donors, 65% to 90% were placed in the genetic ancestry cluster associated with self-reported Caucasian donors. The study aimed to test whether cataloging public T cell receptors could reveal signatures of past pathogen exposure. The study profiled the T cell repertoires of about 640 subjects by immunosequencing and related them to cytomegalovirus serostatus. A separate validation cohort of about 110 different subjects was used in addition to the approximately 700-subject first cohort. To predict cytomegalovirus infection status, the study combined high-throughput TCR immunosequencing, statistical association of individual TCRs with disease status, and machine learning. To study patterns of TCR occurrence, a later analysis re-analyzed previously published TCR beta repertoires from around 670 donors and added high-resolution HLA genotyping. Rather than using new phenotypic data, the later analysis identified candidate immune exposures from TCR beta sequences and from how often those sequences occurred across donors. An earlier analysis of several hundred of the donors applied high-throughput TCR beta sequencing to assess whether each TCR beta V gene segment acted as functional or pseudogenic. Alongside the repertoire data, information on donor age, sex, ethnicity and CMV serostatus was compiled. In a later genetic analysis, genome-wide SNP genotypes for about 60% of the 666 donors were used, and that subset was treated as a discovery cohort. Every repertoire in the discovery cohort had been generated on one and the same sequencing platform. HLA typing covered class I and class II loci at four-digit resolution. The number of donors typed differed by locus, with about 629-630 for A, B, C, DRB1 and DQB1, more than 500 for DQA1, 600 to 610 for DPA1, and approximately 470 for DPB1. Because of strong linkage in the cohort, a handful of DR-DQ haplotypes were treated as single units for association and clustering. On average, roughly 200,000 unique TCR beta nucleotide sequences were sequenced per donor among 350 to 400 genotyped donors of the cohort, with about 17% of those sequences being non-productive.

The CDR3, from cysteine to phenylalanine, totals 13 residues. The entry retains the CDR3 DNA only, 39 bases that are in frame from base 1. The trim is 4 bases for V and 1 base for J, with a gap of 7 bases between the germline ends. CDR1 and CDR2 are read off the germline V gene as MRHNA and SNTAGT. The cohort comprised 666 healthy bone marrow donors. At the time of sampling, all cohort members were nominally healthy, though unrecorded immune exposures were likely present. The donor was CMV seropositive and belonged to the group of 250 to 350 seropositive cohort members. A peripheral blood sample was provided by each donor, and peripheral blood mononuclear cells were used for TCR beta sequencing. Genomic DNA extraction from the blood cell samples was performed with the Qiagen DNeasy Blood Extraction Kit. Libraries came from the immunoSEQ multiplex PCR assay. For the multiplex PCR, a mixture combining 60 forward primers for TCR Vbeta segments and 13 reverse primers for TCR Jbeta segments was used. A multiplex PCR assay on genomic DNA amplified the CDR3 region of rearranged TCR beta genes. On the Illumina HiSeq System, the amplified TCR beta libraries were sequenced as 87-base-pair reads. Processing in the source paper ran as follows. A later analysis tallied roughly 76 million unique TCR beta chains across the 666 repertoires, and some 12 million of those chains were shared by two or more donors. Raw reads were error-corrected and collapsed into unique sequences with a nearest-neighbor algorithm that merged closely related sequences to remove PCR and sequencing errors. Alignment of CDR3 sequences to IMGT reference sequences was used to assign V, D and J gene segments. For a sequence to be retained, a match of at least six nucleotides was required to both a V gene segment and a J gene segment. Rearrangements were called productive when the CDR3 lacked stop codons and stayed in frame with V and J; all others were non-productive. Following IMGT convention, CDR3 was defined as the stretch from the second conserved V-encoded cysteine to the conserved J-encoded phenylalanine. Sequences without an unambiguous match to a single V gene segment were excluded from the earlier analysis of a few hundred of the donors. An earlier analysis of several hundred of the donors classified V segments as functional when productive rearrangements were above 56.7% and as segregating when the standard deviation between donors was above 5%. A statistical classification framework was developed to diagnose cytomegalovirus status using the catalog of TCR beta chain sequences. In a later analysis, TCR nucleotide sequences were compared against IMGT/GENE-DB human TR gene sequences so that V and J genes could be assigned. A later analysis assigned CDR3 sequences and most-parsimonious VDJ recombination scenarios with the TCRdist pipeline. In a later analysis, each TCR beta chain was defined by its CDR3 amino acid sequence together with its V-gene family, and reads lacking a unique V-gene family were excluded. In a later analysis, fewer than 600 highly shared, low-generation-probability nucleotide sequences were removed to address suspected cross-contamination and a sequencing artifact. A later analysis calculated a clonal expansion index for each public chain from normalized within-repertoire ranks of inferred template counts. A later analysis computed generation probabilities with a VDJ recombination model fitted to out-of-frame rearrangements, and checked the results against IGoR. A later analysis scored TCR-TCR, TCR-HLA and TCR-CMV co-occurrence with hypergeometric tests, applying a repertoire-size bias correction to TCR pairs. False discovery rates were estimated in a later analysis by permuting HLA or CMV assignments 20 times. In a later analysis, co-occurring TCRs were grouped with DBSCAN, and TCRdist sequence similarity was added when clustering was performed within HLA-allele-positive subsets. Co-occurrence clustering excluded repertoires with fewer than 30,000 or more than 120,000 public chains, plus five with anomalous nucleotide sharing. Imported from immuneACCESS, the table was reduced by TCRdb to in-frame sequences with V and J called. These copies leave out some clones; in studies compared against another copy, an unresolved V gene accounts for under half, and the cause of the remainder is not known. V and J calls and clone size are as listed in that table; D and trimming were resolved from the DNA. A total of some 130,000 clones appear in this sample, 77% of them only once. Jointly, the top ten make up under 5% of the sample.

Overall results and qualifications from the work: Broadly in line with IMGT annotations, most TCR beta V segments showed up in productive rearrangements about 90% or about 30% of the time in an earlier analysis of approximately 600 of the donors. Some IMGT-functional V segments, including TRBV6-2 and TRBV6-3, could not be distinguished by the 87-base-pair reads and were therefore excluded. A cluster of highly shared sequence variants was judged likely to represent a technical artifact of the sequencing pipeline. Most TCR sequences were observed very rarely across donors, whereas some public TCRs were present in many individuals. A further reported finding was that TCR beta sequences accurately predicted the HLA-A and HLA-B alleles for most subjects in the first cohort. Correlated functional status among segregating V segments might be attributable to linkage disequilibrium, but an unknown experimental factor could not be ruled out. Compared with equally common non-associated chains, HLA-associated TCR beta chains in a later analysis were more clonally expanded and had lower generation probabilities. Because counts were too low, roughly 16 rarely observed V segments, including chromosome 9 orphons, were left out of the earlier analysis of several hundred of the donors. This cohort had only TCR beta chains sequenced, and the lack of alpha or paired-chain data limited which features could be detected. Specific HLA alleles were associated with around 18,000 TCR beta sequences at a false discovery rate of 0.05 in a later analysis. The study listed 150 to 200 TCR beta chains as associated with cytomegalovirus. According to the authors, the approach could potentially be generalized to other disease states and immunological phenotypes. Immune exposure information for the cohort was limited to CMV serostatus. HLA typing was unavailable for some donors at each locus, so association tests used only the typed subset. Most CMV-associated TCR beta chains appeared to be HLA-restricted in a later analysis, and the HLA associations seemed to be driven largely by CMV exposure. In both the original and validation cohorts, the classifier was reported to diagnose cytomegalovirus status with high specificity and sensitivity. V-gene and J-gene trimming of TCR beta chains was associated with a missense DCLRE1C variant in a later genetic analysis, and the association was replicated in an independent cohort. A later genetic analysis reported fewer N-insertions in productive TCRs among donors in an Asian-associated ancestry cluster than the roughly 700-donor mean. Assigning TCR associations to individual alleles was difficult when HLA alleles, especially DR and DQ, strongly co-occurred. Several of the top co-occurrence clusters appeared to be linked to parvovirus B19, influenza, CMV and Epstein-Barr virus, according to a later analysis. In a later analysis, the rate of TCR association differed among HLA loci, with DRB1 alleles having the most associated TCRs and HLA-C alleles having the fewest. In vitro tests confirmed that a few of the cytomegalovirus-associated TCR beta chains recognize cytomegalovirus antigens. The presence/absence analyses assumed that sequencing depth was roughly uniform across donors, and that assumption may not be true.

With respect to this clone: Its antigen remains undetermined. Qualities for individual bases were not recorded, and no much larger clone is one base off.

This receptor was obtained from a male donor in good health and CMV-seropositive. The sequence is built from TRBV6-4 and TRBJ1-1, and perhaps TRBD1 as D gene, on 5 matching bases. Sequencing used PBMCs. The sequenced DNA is TGTGCCAGCAGTGCCCAGGGGAACACTGAAGCTTTCTTT. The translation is CASSAQGNTEAFF.